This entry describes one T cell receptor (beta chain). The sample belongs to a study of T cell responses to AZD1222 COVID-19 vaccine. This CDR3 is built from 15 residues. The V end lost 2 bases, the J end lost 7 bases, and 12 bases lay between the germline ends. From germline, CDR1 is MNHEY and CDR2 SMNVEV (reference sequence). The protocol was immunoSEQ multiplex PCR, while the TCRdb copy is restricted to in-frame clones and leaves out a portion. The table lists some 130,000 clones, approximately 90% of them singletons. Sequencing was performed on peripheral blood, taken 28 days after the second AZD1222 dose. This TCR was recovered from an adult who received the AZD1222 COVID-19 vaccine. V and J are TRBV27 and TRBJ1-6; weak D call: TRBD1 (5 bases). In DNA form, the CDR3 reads TGTGCCAGCAGTTTAGGGGCAGGGTTGAATTCACCCCTCCACTTT. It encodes CASSLGAGLNSPLHF.